Each of the 14 T cell receptor beta chains below was sequenced from the same sample in a study of identifying expanded T cells in peripheral blood. Produced via immunoSEQ multiplex PCR; TCRdb's table is partial and in-frame only. This sample has about 89,000 clones; about 90% occur once, and the top ten carry 5.5% to 6.5%. Input material: blood. These receptor sequences come from a person between 18 and 75 years old in good health.

This clone turned up a few times. This rearrangement joins TRBV6-4 to TRBJ2-3; 14 positions match TRBD2. The CDR3 runs 16 residues. V lost 0 bases to trimming and J lost 4 bases; unmatched junction nucleotides: 0. Germline CDR1 MRHNA, CDR2 SNTAGT. The CDR3 is CASSDSTSGGADTQYF. The CDR3 DNA follows: TGTGCCAGCAGTGACTCGACTAGCGGGGGGGCAGATACGCAGTATTTT.

The chain carries TRBV19 and TRBJ1-4; D is unresolved. CDR3 length equals 15 residues. Trimming removed 1 base at V and 4 bases at J, with 10 bases between. Germline V gene sequence: CDR1 LNHDA, CDR2 SQIVND (reference sequence). The CDR3 sequence is CASSIVQQLNEKLFF. DNA for the CDR3: TGTGCCAGTAGTATAGTACAGCAACTTAATGAAAAACTGTTTTTT. Full variable domain (remainder filled in from reference TRBV19 and TRBJ1-4): DGGITQSPKYLFRKEGQNVTLSCEQNLNHDAMYWYRQDPGQGLRLIYYSQIVNDFQKGDIAEGYSVSREKKESFPLTVTSAQKNPTAFYLCASSIVQQLNEKLFFGSGTQLSVL.

The V and J genes are TRBV7-8 and TRBJ1-6; perhaps TRBD1 as D (6 bases). Trimming shortened V by 1 base and J by 8 bases, and 9 bases separated the two germline ends. CDR1 and CDR2 from the germline V gene are SGHVS and FQNEAQ. The length of the CDR3 is 14 residues. CDR3 in amino acids: CASSLEGGYSPLHF. The CDR3 DNA reads as TGTGCCAGCAGCTTAGAGGGGGGGTATTCACCCCTCCACTTT.

The chain employs TRBV2 and TRBJ1-5; 11 bases are a match to TRBD1. The CDR3 loop spans 17 amino acids. V was clipped by 3 bases and J by 5 bases; unmatched bases: 9. Germline CDR1 is SNHLY and CDR2 is FYNNEI. Here the CDR3 reads CASSDRAGQGADQPQHF. DNA of the CDR3: TGTGCCAGCAGTGATCGGGCTGGACAGGGGGCGGATCAGCCCCAGCATTTT.

V is TRBV6-5 and J is TRBJ2-7, with 7 bases aligning to TRBD2. Losses at the gene ends were 3 bases for V and 2 bases for J; bases not matched to a gene: 7. Germline V CDR1 and CDR2: MNHEY, SVGAGI. This CDR3 contains 15 residues. CDR3 sequence (DNA): TGTGCCAGCAGTTATGAAGCGGGACCAACCTACGAGCAGTACTTC. Translated: CASSYEAGPTYEQYF.

This chain connects TRBV7-6 to TRBJ2-5; D is undetermined. This CDR3 has 15 amino acids. With 5 bases removed from V and 3 bases from J, the gap between germline ends came to 16 bases. Germline V gene data show CDR1 as SGHVS and CDR2 as FNYEAQ. CDR3 sequence: CASSPQEGKEETQYF. The DNA of the CDR3 is TGTGCCAGCAGCCCCCAGGAAGGGAAAGAAGAGACCCAGTACTTC.

This clone has only a few counts. The rearrangement joins TRBV11-3 to TRBJ1-1; no clear D gene. The germline V gene has CDR1 SGHNT and CDR2 YENEEA. The CDR3 is made up of 12 amino acids. V was clipped by 4 bases and J by 5 bases, with 8 bases between them. The CDR3 sequence: CASSWAGTEAFF. The CDR3 coding sequence is TGTGCCAGCAGCTGGGCCGGGACTGAAGCTTTCTTT.

CDR3 in amino acids: CASTPHRDNSPLHF. CDR3 DNA sequence: TGTGCCAGCACCCCCCACCGGGATAATTCACCCCTCCACTTT. This chain connects TRBV6-5 to TRBJ1-6, with unresolved D. With 7 bases removed from V and 5 bases from J, the gap between germline ends came to 12 bases. The germline gives CDR1 MNHEY, CDR2 SVGAGI. The CDR3 sequence is 14 residues long.

This chain joins TRBV6-5 and TRBJ2-1; 9 bases map to TRBD2. The germline CDR1 and CDR2 sequences are MNHEY and SVGAGI. The trim removed 0 bases at V and 10 bases at J, leaving 1 base unmatched. The CDR3 loop spans 13 amino acids. The chain's CDR3 is CASSYSTSGEQFF. The CDR3 coding sequence is TGTGCCAGCAGTTACTCTACTAGCGGGGAGCAGTTCTTC.

This clone has a handful of counts. The rearrangement links TRBV9 to TRBJ1-2; TRBD1 matches at 7 bases. The V gene's germline CDR1 is SGDLS and CDR2 YYNGEE. The CDR3 sequence is 17 residues long. The V gene end was trimmed by 0 bases and the J gene end by 0 bases; junction bases not matched to a gene: 8. CDR3 in DNA: TGTGCCAGCAGCGTAGGTGGGGACAGAGCTTCTAACTATGGCTACACCTTC. Translating gives CASSVGGDRASNYGYTF.

The rearrangement joins TRBV27 to TRBJ1-5, with D possibly TRBD1 on 6 matching bases. Germline V gene lookup returns CDR1 MNHEY and CDR2 SMNVEV (reference sequence). Trimming pared 2 bases from V and 6 bases from J, leaving 14 bases between. This CDR3 has 15 residues. CDR3 in amino acids: CASSLEPGDRQPQHF. DNA for the CDR3: TGTGCCAGCAGTTTAGAGCCAGGGGACCGTCAGCCCCAGCATTTT.

The V call is TRBV2, the J call TRBJ1-5; possible D gene TRBD1, 6 bases. The CDR3 has 16 residues. V was shortened by 6 bases and J by 0 bases, with 15 bases between the two germline ends. Germline CDR1 and CDR2: SNHLY and FYNNEI. For the CDR3, the DNA is TGTGCCAGCAGGAAAGGACAGCTATATAGCAATCAGCCCCAGCATTTT. Its translation: CASRKGQLYSNQPQHF.

The chain is built from TRBV6-1 and TRBJ2-7, with D uncertain. V lost 7 bases to trimming and J lost 0 bases, with 13 bases between them. The CDR3 runs to 14 residues. Per germline, CDR1 MNHNS and CDR2 SASEGT. The CDR3 nucleotides read TGTGCCAGCATGGGCAGGATGAGCTCCTACGAGCAGTACTTC. Translated: CASMGRMSSYEQYF.

J is TRBJ2-7 and V is TRBV27; 7 bases are a match to TRBD2. Unmatched junction bases numbered 7, after V lost 2 bases and J lost 6 bases. The CDR3 runs to 14 residues. Germline V CDR1 and CDR2: MNHEY, SMNVEV (reference sequence). The CDR3 loop reads CASSLGRGGFEQYF. In DNA, the CDR3 is TGTGCCAGCAGTTTAGGGAGGGGTGGTTTCGAGCAGTACTTC.